One and the same sample provided the 20 T cell receptor beta chains below, sequenced in a study of blood T cell repertoires in COVID-19. Sequenced by immunoSEQ multiplex PCR; TCRdb stores in-frame clones only, minus some. The sample comprises about 300,000 clones, about 89% of which are singletons, and nearly 6.5% rests with the top ten. The sequencing sample was made of peripheral blood. Receptor source: a man aged 18-30 years who had recovered from COVID-19.

The rearrangement joins TRBV18 to TRBJ2-3; the match to TRBD2 covers 10 bases. V lost 0 bases, J lost 4 bases, and 4 bases stayed unmatched. Germline V gives CDR1 KGHSH, CDR2 LQKENI. This CDR3 is 16 amino acids long. The CDR3 DNA sequence: TGTGCCAGCTCACCACCGTCTAGCGGGAGTGCAGATACGCAGTATTTT. It is translated as CASSPPSSGSADTQYF.

The chain employs TRBV15 and TRBJ1-1; D uncertain. The CDR3 totals 15 residues. The V end lost 4 bases, the J end lost 1 base, and 13 bases lay between the germline ends. The germline gives CDR1 LNHNV, CDR2 YYDKDF (reference sequence). The DNA of the CDR3 is TGTGCCACCAGCAAAGAGTTCGGTTCGAACACTGAAGCTTTCTTT. This gives the protein CATSKEFGSNTEAFF.

The rearrangement joins TRBV19 to TRBJ2-1; 8 bases align to TRBD2. V trimming: 4 bases; J trimming: 0 bases; junction bases outside the gene matches: 2. Germline V gene lookup returns CDR1 LNHDA and CDR2 SQIVND (reference sequence). The CDR3 has 15 amino acids. CDR3: CASSRSGSSYNEQFF. The DNA of the CDR3 is TGTGCCAGTAGTAGGAGCGGGAGCTCCTACAATGAGCAGTTCTTC.

The chain uses TRBV11-2 and TRBJ2-3; 9 positions match TRBD2. In germline, CDR1 is SGHAT, CDR2 FQNNGV. This CDR3 spans 16 amino acids. The V and J ends lost 1 base and 6 bases, in that order; junction bases with no gene match: 8. The CDR3 nucleotides are TGTGCCAGCAGCTTAGGTTCCGCGGGGGGGAGGGATACGCAGTATTTT. Translation: CASSLGSAGGRDTQYF.

CDR3 sequence: CASSLDEDNYNEQFF. The CDR3 DNA is TGTGCCAGCAGCTTGGATGAGGACAACTACAATGAGCAGTTCTTC. This chain connects TRBV5-4 to TRBJ2-1, with D perhaps TRBD1 (5 bases). This CDR3 comprises 15 residues. The germline CDR1 and CDR2 sequences are SGHNT and YYREEE (reference sequence). V dropped 0 bases and J dropped 3 bases, with 10 bases sitting between them.

For this clone: Other DNA sequences in this sample translate to the same CDR3. This rearrangement joins TRBV6-5 to TRBJ2-3, with 11 bases aligning to TRBD2. CDR1 and CDR2 (germline): MNHEY, SVGAGI. V dropped 6 bases and J dropped 1; count of bases not matched to a gene: 3. The CDR3 runs 15 residues. The CDR3 DNA reads TGTGCCAGCAGGCCACTAGCGGGGGGCACAGATACGCAGTATTTT. Translated: CASRPLAGGTDTQYF.

The V and J genes are TRBV6-5 and TRBJ1-4; 11 nucleotides line up with TRBD1. J lost 3 bases, V lost 8 bases, and 5 bases had no gene match. Germline lookup yields CDR1 MNHEY and CDR2 SVGAGI. The CDR3 runs to 15 residues. The CDR3 sequence is CASSGTGGPNEKLFF. The DNA of the CDR3 is TGTGCCAGCTCCGGGACAGGGGGGCCTAATGAAAAACTGTTTTTT.

The rearrangement uses TRBV6-5 and TRBJ2-7; perhaps TRBD2 as D (6 bases). Trimming cost V 0 bases and J 0 bases, with 12 bases left between them. This CDR3 spans 16 amino acids. CDR1 is MNHEY and CDR2 is SVGAGI in the germline V gene. The CDR3 loop reads CASSYSALRGSYEQYF. The CDR3 nucleotides are TGTGCCAGCAGTTACTCTGCGTTGCGGGGCTCCTACGAGCAGTACTTC.

The chain uses TRBV29-1 and TRBJ2-1; TRBD2 matches at 7 bases. With V trimmed by 7 bases and J by 3 bases, 9 bases remained unmatched. The germline V gene encodes CDR1 SQVTM and CDR2 ANQGSEA. The CDR3 consists of 14 residues. CDR3: CSARWGGDYNEQFF. As DNA, the CDR3 is TGCAGCGCCCGGTGGGGGGGGGACTACAATGAGCAGTTCTTC.

Note on this clone: This sample includes further DNA sequences coding for the same CDR3. J is TRBJ2-5 and V is TRBV18; 7 bases agree with TRBD1. The J segment lost 3 bases and the V segment lost 3 bases, leaving 1 base of the junction unmatched. There are 13 residues in the CDR3. Germline CDR1 KGHSH, CDR2 LQKENI. The CDR3 reads CASSPGQEETQYF. In nucleotides, the CDR3 is TGTGCCAGCTCACCCGGACAGGAAGAGACCCAGTACTTC.

The chain uses TRBV6-6 and TRBJ2-2; TRBD1 is a possible D gene (6 bases). Trimming pared 2 bases from V and 7 bases from J, leaving 14 bases between. The CDR3 extends over 15 amino acids. The germline CDR1 and CDR2 sequences are MNHNY and SVGAGI (reference sequence). This chain's CDR3 is CASSYTGQSGGELFF. The DNA for the CDR3 is TGTGCCAGCAGTTACACCGGACAGTCGGGCGGGGAGCTGTTTTTT.

The V gene is TRBV7-9, the J gene TRBJ2-1; TRBD1 matches 10 bases. Unmatched junction bases numbered 8, after V lost 6 bases and J lost 0 bases. CDR1 is SEHNR, CDR2 FQNEAQ, per germline (reference sequence). The CDR3 has 17 amino acids. The CDR3 spells CASRPGTGAPSYNEQFF. In DNA form, the CDR3 reads TGTGCCAGCAGGCCCGGGACAGGGGCACCCTCCTACAATGAGCAGTTCTTC.

CDR3 amino acids: CATRAAESTEAFF. The CDR3 bases are TGTGCCACTCGCGCAGCGGAGAGCACTGAAGCTTTCTTT. V and J are TRBV10-3 and TRBJ1-1; D remains ambiguous. Germline CDR1 reads ENHRY; CDR2 reads SYGVKD. V gave up 10 bases and J gave up 4 bases, with 16 bases separating them. The CDR3 loop spans 13 amino acids.

The V and J genes are TRBV18 and TRBJ1-6, with TRBD1 identical over 8 bases. Germline-derived CDR1 and CDR2 are KGHSH and LQKENI. This CDR3 is 17 amino acids long. V shed 3 bases, J shed 6 bases, and the junction held 10 bases outside the gene matches. CDR3 bases: TGTGCCAGCTCACCGACCAGTGGGGGACAGGTTAATTCACCCCTCCACTTT. This codes for CASSPTSGGQVNSPLHF.

The V and J genes are TRBV11-2 and TRBJ2-3; 10 nucleotides match TRBD2. The germline V gene encodes CDR1 SGHAT and CDR2 FQNNGV. The CDR3 has 18 amino acids. Trimming removed 6 bases from V and 3 bases from J; junction bases left unmatched: 15. CDR3 sequence reads: CASSMTSGLIIYTDTQYF. The CDR3 DNA follows: TGTGCCAGCAGTATGACTAGCGGGTTGATTATCTATACAGATACGCAGTATTTT.

The chain's CDR3 is CASSHGRVLSTDTQYF. The CDR3, as DNA: TGCGCCAGCAGCCACGGGAGGGTGCTGAGCACAGATACGCAGTATTTT. V is TRBV4-1 and J is TRBJ2-3; 8 nucleotides agree with TRBD2. The V gene's germline CDR1 is MGHRA and CDR2 YSYEKL. The CDR3 is 16 residues long. J gave up 0 bases and V 3 bases, and 5 bases lay outside the gene matches.

This CDR3 reads CASSSSSRYNEQFF. The CDR3 DNA follows: TGTGCCAGCTCCTCTTCTAGCCGGTACAATGAGCAGTTCTTC. This chain connects TRBV9 to TRBJ2-1; the D gene is possibly TRBD2 (5 bases). V lost 7 bases to trimming and J lost 4 bases, with 15 bases between them. The germline CDR1 and CDR2 sequences are SGDLS and YYNGEE. This CDR3 spans 14 amino acids.

The genes are TRBV7-8 and TRBJ1-2; maybe TRBD1 (5 bases). The V end lost 5 bases, the J end lost 8 bases, and 18 bases lay between the germline ends. The CDR3 spans 14 residues. CDR1 and CDR2 from the germline V gene are SGHVS and FQNEAQ. The chain's CDR3 is CASSTRDGQGGYTF. The CDR3 nucleotides are TGTGCCAGCAGCACCCGAGACGGCCAGGGAGGCTACACCTTC.

The chain has TRBV7-2 and TRBJ1-4; 7 bases are shared with TRBD1. The CDR3 is made up of 15 amino acids. The junction had 7 bases not matched to a gene; V was cut back by 1 base and J by 8 bases. Germline-derived CDR1 and CDR2 are SGHTA and FQGNSA. CDR3 amino acids: CASSLGVGGKEKLFF. CDR3 DNA sequence: TGTGCCAGCAGCTTAGGCGTAGGGGGCAAAGAAAAACTGTTTTTT.

This clone was recorded a few times. V usage is TRBV10-3 and J usage is TRBJ1-6; 9 nucleotides match TRBD1. This CDR3 region has 16 residues. The junction had 8 bases not matched to a gene; V was cut back by 0 bases and J by 11 bases. From germline, CDR1 is ENHRY and CDR2 SYGVKD. The CDR3 region has the DNA TGTGCCATCAGTGAGTCGACAGGGGGGCAAGACGCACCCCTCCACTTT. Amino acids: CAISESTGGQDAPLHF.